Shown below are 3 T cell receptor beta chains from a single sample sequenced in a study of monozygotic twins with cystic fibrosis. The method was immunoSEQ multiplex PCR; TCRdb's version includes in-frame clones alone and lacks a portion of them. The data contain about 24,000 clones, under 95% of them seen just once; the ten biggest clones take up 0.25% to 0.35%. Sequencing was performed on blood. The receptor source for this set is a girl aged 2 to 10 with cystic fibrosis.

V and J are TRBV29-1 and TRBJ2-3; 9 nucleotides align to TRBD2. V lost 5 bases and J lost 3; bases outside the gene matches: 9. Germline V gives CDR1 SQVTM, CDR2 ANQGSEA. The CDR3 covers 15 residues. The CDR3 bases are TGCAGCGTTTCTCCGCAAGCGGGGGGTACAGATACGCAGTATTTT. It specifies CSVSPQAGGTDTQYF.

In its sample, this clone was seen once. In nucleotides, the CDR3 is TGTGCCAGCAGCCCTAACAGGGGGGGTCCCACTGAAGCTTTCTTT. It codes for CASSPNRGGPTEAFF. The chain is built from TRBV7-2 and TRBJ1-1, with TRBD1 matching over 8 bases. The V gene's germline CDR1 is SGHTA and CDR2 FQGNSA. CDR3 size: 15 residues. The ends lost 5 bases at V and 4 bases at J; junction bases unmatched: 9. Full variable domain (rest looked up from reference TRBV7-2 and TRBJ1-1): GAGVSQSPSNKVTEKGKDVELRCDPISGHTALYWYRQSLGQGLEFLIYFQGNSAPDKSGLPSDRFSAERTGGSVSTLTIQRTQQEDSAVYLCASSPNRGGPTEAFFGQGTRLTVV.

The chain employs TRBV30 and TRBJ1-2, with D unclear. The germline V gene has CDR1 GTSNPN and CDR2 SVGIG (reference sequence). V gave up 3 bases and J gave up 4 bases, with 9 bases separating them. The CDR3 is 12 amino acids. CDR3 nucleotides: TGTGCCTGGAGCCTCAGTTTCTATGGCTACACCTTC. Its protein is CAWSLSFYGYTF.